A selection of T cell receptor beta chains follows, all from one sample in a study of PD-L1 blockade in urothelial cancer. Some clones are missing from TCRdb's copy, which holds only in-frame ones; the method was immunoSEQ multiplex PCR. The repertoire has some 100,000 clones, about 89% of them found once; the top ten carry about 0.91%. The sequencing here drew on PBMCs, taken around atezolizumab (anti-PD-L1) treatment. All receptors derive from an elderly woman with urothelial cancer. The CDR3 runs from the conserved cysteine through the conserved F or W. The order of the fields is D gene, V gene, clone size, J gene, CDR3 length, CDR3 DNA, CDR3 protein. The D gene is left open where the match is weak. Only some rows state a clone size, as once, few, many or a class for expanded clones.

.	TRBV18	once	TRBJ1-2	16	TGTGCCAGCTCACCACCAGTACGTCGCAGGGAGGATGGCTACACCTTC	CASSPPVRRREDGYTF
.	TRBV18	.	TRBJ1-3	16	TGTGCCAGCTCACCGTCGCCACCGAGGACTGGAAACACCATATATTTT	CASSPSPPRTGNTIYF
.	TRBV5-5	.	TRBJ2-7	13	TGTGCCAGCAGCTACCAGAGCGGGTACGAGCAGTACTTC	CASSYQSGYEQYF
TRBD2	TRBV9	.	TRBJ2-1	16	TGTGCCAGCAGCGTAGAGGCGGGAGGGTTGTACAATGAGCAGTTCTTC	CASSVEAGGLYNEQFF
.	TRBV2	.	TRBJ2-7	10	TGTGCCAGCAGTGGTCGGGAGCAGTACTTC	CASSGREQYF
TRBD1	TRBV27	.	TRBJ2-7	15	TGTGCCAGCAGTTCACAAACCGGGACAGGCTACGAGCAGTACTTC	CASSSQTGTGYEQYF
TRBD1	TRBV5-1	once	TRBJ2-2	15	TGCGCCAGCAGCGCGGACAGGTCCAACACCGGGGAGCTGTTTTTT	CASSADRSNTGELFF
TRBD2	TRBV5-1	once	TRBJ2-7	19	TGCGCCAGGGCGAGGGGGTGCTCCGGCGGGAGGGCCCTTCGAGACGAGCAGTACTTC	CARARGCSGGRALRDEQYF
.	TRBV11-2	.	TRBJ1-1	14	TGTGCCAGCAGCTTAGTTGGCGGGAACACTGAAGCTTTCTTT	CASSLVGGNTEAFF
.	TRBV19	once	TRBJ2-1	15	TGTGCCAGTAGTATAGATCCCATCACTAGTAATGAGCAGTTCTTC	CASSIDPITSNEQFF
.	TRBV6-1	.	TRBJ2-6	15	TGTGCCAGCAGTGAATCAGGGTATGGGGCCAACGTCCTGACTTTC	CASSESGYGANVLTF
.	TRBV28	.	TRBJ1-4	14	TGTGCCAGCAGTTTAAGTCAGGGTAATGAAAAACTGTTTTTT	CASSLSQGNEKLFF
TRBD1	TRBV7-3	.	TRBJ2-1	16	TGTGCCAGCAGCTTATTCGACAGGGGTACATCCCATGAGCAGTTCTTC	CASSLFDRGTSHEQFF
.	TRBV19	.	TRBJ2-1	15	TGTGCCAGTAACCGGAGAGGGACTGGCCTTCTAGGGCAGTTCTTC	CASNRRGTGLLGQFF
TRBD2	TRBV7-2	.	TRBJ2-1	16	TGTGCCAGCAGCCTGCTGGGCGGGAGAACTGGCAATGAGCAGTTCTTC	CASSLLGGRTGNEQFF
.	TRBV6-1	.	TRBJ1-5	11	TGTGCCAGCAGTGACGTTCAGCCCCAGCATTTT	CASSDVQPQHF
.	TRBV29-1	once	TRBJ2-2	12	TGCAGCGTTGGCGGGAACACCGGGGAGCTGTTTTTT	CSVGGNTGELFF
.	TRBV19	.	TRBJ1-5	15	TGTGCCAGTAGTATAGGCCCCTATAGCAATCAGCCCCAGCATTTT	CASSIGPYSNQPQHF
.	TRBV19	.	TRBJ1-1	14	TGTGCCAGTAGTATCGGACAGCAGAACACTGAAGCTTTCTTT	CASSIGQQNTEAFF
.	TRBV21-1	.	TRBJ1-5	16	TGTGCCAGCAGCAAAAATATCAGGGATAGCAATCAGCCCCAGCATTTT	CASSKNIRDSNQPQHF
.	TRBV28	.	TRBJ1-1	15	TGTGCCAGCAGTTTACCTCAGGGGCTGAACACTGAAGCTTTCTTT	CASSLPQGLNTEAFF
.	TRBV7-3	.	TRBJ2-6	15	TGTGCCAGCAGCTTATACAGTATTGGGGCCAACGTCCTGACTTTC	CASSLYSIGANVLTF
TRBD2	TRBV27	once	TRBJ2-5	13	TGTGCCAGCAGGGTGGTGGGGGGGGAGACCCAGTACTTC	CASRVVGGETQYF
TRBD1	TRBV7-6	.	TRBJ2-1	16	TGTGCCAGCAGCTTATTGGGGACAGGGTTGGGGAATGAGCAGTTCTTC	CASSLLGTGLGNEQFF
TRBD2	TRBV27	.	TRBJ2-1	17	TGTGCCAGCAGTCCAAGTCTAACGACTAGCGGGAGGGGGCAGCAGTTCTTC	CASSPSLTTSGRGQQFF
.	TRBV6-6	.	TRBJ1-1	13	TGTGCCAGCAGGCCTCTAATGAACACTGAAGCTTTCTTT	CASRPLMNTEAFF
TRBD1	TRBV28	.	TRBJ2-7	15	TGTGCCAGCAGTGGCCCCGGGACAGGAATCTACGAGCAGTACTTC	CASSGPGTGIYEQYF
TRBD1	TRBV29-1	.	TRBJ1-2	15	TGCAGCGTTGGGATACCGGGACAGGGGTACTATGGCTACACCTTC	CSVGIPGQGYYGYTF
.	TRBV7-9	.	TRBJ2-7	15	TGTGCCAGCAGCCGTCCGGGAGGGACAGCGTACGAGCAGTACTTC	CASSRPGGTAYEQYF
.	TRBV5-6	.	TRBJ1-1	14	TGTGCCAGCAGCGTGCTCGGGGTGAACACTGAAGCTTTCTTT	CASSVLGVNTEAFF
TRBD2	TRBV10-2	.	TRBJ2-7	19	TGCGCCAGCAGCGCAGCCATCGGACTAGCGACCAAACGCTCCTACGAGCAGTACTTC	CASSAAIGLATKRSYEQYF
.	TRBV29-1	.	TRBJ2-3	12	TGCAGCGTTCAGAGGGGCACAGATACGCAGTATTTT	CSVQRGTDTQYF
.	TRBV28	.	TRBJ1-4	15	TGTGCCAGCAGGTTACGGACATACCAAAGTGAAAAACTGTTTTTT	CASRLRTYQSEKLFF
TRBD2	TRBV7-3	.	TRBJ2-1	17	TGTGCCAGCAGCTTAGGTCTAGCGGGAGGAGAAGGGAATGAGCAGTTCTTC	CASSLGLAGGEGNEQFF
.	TRBV18	.	TRBJ2-6	17	TGTGCCAGCTCACCAAACAGGGGACTCTCTGGGGCCAACGTCCTGACTTTC	CASSPNRGLSGANVLTF
.	TRBV2	.	TRBJ2-7	15	TGTGCCAGCAGTGAATCAGGGCTAAGCTCCTACGAGCAGTACTTC	CASSESGLSSYEQYF
.	TRBV5-4	.	TRBJ2-3	14	TGTGCCAGCAGCTCCTCGGTTTCCACAGATACGCAGTATTTT	CASSSSVSTDTQYF
TRBD2	TRBV7-6	few	TRBJ2-1	14	TGTGCCAGCAGCCGGACTAGCGGACCCAATGAGCAGTTCTTC	CASSRTSGPNEQFF
TRBD2	TRBV7-6	.	TRBJ2-7	16	TGTGCCAGCAGCTCGGGACTAGCGGGAGGTACCCACGAGCAGTACTTC	CASSSGLAGGTHEQYF
.	TRBV14	.	TRBJ2-3	11	TGTGCCAGCAGCTCAGGTGGTACGCAGTATTTT	CASSSGGTQYF
TRBD1	TRBV2	.	TRBJ2-7	14	TGTGCCAGCAGTGCCCGGACAGGGACGAGGGAGCAGTACTTC	CASSARTGTREQYF
.	TRBV9	once	TRBJ1-1	15	TGTGCCAGCAGCGTAGTATTAGGGGAGAACACTGAAGCTTTCTTT	CASSVVLGENTEAFF
TRBD2	TRBV2	.	TRBJ2-2	17	TGTGCCAGCAAGAGTACCGGGACTAGGCTTGTCCCCGGGGAGCTGTTTTTT	CASKSTGTRLVPGELFF
.	TRBV9	.	TRBJ1-1	13	TGTGCCAGCAGCGTGAAGGGCGGGACTGAAGCTTTCTTT	CASSVKGGTEAFF
.	TRBV7-2	.	TRBJ1-5	12	TGTGCCAGCAGCTCCGGGTGGCAGCCCCAGCATTTT	CASSSGWQPQHF
TRBD2	TRBV5-1	.	TRBJ2-1	16	TGCGCCAGCAGCTTGGGGACGGGAGGAACCTACAATGAGCAGTTCTTC	CASSLGTGGTYNEQFF
TRBD2	TRBV6-6	.	TRBJ2-1	15	TGTGCCAGCAGAGCGGGAGAAGGGCTCTCCCATGAGCAGTTCTTC	CASRAGEGLSHEQFF
.	TRBV28	.	TRBJ1-2	12	TGTGCCAGCAGTTTACTTAACTATGGCTACACCTTC	CASSLLNYGYTF
.	TRBV10-2	once	TRBJ2-7	15	TGCGCCAGCAGTGAGTCGAGGGCTGTCTCCTACGAGCAGTACTTC	CASSESRAVSYEQYF
.	TRBV7-2	.	TRBJ1-3	17	TGTGCCAGCAGCCCCTCGGGCACCAGGGGTTCTGGAAACACCATATATTTT	CASSPSGTRGSGNTIYF
.	TRBV4-1	.	TRBJ1-1	14	TGCGCCAGCAGCCAAGATCACGGGTACACTGAAGCTTTCTTT	CASSQDHGYTEAFF
TRBD1	TRBV27	.	TRBJ2-5	13	TGTGCCAGCAGTTTGGGACAGCAAGAGACCCAGTACTTC	CASSLGQQETQYF
.	TRBV5-4	.	TRBJ2-1	18	TGTGCCAGCAGCTTGAGGGTCGGGGGAGTAGGTTCGTACAATGAGCAGTTCTTC	CASSLRVGGVGSYNEQFF
TRBD2	TRBV6-6	.	TRBJ2-5	16	TGTGCCAGCAGCCAGGGGACTAGCGGGAGGGGTGAGACCCAGTACTTC	CASSQGTSGRGETQYF